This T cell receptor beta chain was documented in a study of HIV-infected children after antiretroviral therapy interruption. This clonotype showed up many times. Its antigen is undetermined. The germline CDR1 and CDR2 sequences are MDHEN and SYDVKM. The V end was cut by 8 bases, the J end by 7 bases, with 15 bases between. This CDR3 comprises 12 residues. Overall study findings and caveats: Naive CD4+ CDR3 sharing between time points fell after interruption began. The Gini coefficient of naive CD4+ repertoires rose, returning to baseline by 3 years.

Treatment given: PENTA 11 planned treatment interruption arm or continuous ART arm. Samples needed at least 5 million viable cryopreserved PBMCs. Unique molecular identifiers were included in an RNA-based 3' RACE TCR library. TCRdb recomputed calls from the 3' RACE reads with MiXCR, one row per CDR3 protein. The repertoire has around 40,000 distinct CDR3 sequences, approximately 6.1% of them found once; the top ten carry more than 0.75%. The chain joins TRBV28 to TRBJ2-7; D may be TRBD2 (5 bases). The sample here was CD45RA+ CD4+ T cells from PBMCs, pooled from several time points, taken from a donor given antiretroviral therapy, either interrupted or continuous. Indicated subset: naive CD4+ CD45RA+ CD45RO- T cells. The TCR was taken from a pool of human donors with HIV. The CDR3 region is CASPSLRGEQYF. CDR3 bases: TGTGCCAGCCCCTCCCTTCGGGGAGAGCAGTACTTC.